This record looks at one TCR beta chain sequence and its context. Its antigen remains unknown. Its ends do not fully match the called genes, so a read error is possible. MiXCR, applied by TCRdb to the 5' RACE reads, yields one record per CDR3 protein. The sample consists of more than 350,000 distinct CDR3 sequences, around 21% of them appearing once. The data are from a study of T-cell memory formation after mild COVID-19. General observations from the study: Contracting CD4+ clones lay largely in CM and EM, with CD8+ ones residing in EMRA. Within pre-infection memory, some responding clones were found, suggesting cross-reactive memory joined.

The germline V gene encodes CDR1 LGHDT and CDR2 YNNKEL (reference sequence). This CDR3 has 15 amino acids. The chain recombines TRBV3-1 with TRBJ1-6; no reliable D call. This sequence was found in an adult woman who had mild COVID-19 (a few samples of this study predate the infection). Cell type and time point are not known. The specimen sequenced was PBMCs or a T cell subset sorted from them (not recorded which). This CDR3 is CASSQGVSYNSPLHF. In nucleotides, the CDR3 is TGTGCCAGCAGTCAAGGTGTCTCCTATAATTCACCCCTCCACTTT.